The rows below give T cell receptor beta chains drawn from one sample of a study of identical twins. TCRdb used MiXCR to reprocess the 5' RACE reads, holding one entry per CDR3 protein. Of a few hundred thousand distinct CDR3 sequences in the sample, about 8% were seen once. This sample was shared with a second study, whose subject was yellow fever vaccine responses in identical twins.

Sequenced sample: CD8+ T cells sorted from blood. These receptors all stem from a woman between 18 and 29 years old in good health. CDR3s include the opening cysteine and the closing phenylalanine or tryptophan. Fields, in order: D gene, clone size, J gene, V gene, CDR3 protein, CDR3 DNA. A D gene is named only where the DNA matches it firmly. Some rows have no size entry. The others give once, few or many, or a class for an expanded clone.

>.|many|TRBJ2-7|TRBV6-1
CASNSDSYEQYF
TGTGCCAGCAATAGTGACTCCTACGAGCAGTACTTC
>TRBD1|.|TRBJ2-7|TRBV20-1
CSARWDSFYEQYF
TGCAGTGCTAGGTGGGACAGCTTCTACGAGCAGTACTTC
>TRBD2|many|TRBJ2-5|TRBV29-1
CSAESSGDSTETQYF
TGCAGCGCTGAGTCTAGCGGGGACTCCACAGAGACCCAGTACTTC
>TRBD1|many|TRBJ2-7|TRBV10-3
CAIRTGTDGSYEQYF
TGTGCCATCCGTACCGGGACAGATGGCTCCTACGAGCAGTACTTC
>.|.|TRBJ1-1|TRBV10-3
CAISESVVNTEAFF
TGTGCCATCAGTGAGTCGGTTGTGAACACTGAAGCTTTCTTT
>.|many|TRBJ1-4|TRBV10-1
CASQQGEKLFF
TGCGCCAGCCAGCAGGGGGAAAAACTGTTTTTT
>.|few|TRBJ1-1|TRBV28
CASSFPPGNTEAFF
TGTGCCAGCAGTTTCCCCCCGGGGAACACTGAAGCTTTCTTT
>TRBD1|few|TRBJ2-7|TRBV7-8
CASSLSGTATYEQYF
TGTGCCAGCAGCTTATCCGGGACAGCAACCTACGAGCAGTACTTC
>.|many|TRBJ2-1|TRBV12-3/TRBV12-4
CASSLAELNEQFF
TGTGCCAGCAGTTTAGCGGAATTGAATGAGCAGTTCTTC
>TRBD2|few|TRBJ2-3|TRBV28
CASSSLAGADTQYF
TGTGCCAGCAGTTCCCTAGCGGGAGCAGATACGCAGTATTTT
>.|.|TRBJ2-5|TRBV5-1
CASSQQGLGQETQYF
TGCGCCAGCAGCCAACAGGGTTTGGGCCAAGAGACCCAGTACTTC
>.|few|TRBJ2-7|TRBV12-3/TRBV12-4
CASTYRVWNEQYF
TGTGCCAGCACTTACAGGGTATGGAACGAGCAGTACTTC
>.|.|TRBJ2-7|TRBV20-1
CSARWGDVSYEQYF
TGCAGTGCTAGATGGGGGGACGTCTCCTACGAGCAGTACTTC
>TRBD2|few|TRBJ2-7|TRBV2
CATTSGGVSYEQYF
TGTGCCACCACCTCGGGGGGGGTCTCCTACGAGCAGTACTTC
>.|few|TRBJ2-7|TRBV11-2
CASSIGTASDEQYF
TGTGCCAGCAGCATAGGGACTGCTAGTGACGAGCAGTACTTC
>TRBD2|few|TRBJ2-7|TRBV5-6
CASQGRTSGSYEQYF
TGTGCCAGTCAAGGGAGGACTAGCGGCTCCTACGAGCAGTACTTC
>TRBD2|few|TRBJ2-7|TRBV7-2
CASSLAWTSEPYEQYF
TGTGCCAGCAGCTTAGCGTGGACTAGCGAACCCTACGAGCAGTACTTC
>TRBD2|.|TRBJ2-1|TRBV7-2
CASSVAGEYNEQFF
TGTGCCAGCAGCGTAGCGGGGGAGTACAATGAGCAGTTCTTC
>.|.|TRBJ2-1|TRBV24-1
CATGTEGPRGSAEQFF
TGTGCCACCGGTACGGAGGGACCCCGGGGAAGTGCTGAGCAGTTCTTC